One sample yielded the 9 T cell receptor beta chains listed below, sequenced in a study of T cells in pancreatic ductal adenocarcinoma. The table came from immunoSEQ multiplex PCR; TCRdb's copy has only in-frame clones and leaves some out. The sample carries 100,000 or so clones, 90% to 95% recorded once. The selected patients with pancreatic ductal adenocarcinoma had surgery but no neoadjuvant therapy. The specimen was PBMCs. The receptors shown here come from a human donor with pancreatic ductal adenocarcinoma.

The J gene is TRBJ2-6, the V gene TRBV30; D gene uncertain. Per germline, CDR1 GTSNPN and CDR2 SVGIG (reference sequence). The V end lost 7 bases, the J end lost 2 bases, and 6 bases lay between the germline ends. The CDR3 extends over 12 amino acids. CDR3 sequence (DNA): TGTGCCTCCCGTCCTGGGGCCAACGTCCTGACTTTC. Its translation is CASRPGANVLTF. The variable domain in full, completed from reference TRBV30 and TRBJ2-6, reads SQTIHQWPATLVQPVGSPLSLECTVEGTSNPNLYWYRQAAGRGLQLLFYSVGIGQISSEVPQNLSASRPQDRQFILSSKKLLLSDSGFYLCASRPGANVLTFGAGSRLTVL.

The V gene is TRBV28, the J gene TRBJ1-2, with D unclear. V lost 3 bases to trimming and J lost 4 bases, with 12 bases between them. The CDR3 covers 14 residues. In germline, CDR1 is MDHEN, CDR2 SYDVKM. CDR3 nucleotide sequence: TGTGCCAGCAGTTTGGGAGTAGATCTCTATGGCTACACCTTC. It is translated as CASSLGVDLYGYTF.

The V and J genes are TRBV7-9 and TRBJ1-1; D possibly corresponds to TRBD1 (5 bases). Trimming left V 5 bases short and J 5 bases short, with 18 bases between. The CDR3 has 15 residues. Germline CDR1 is SEHNR and CDR2 is FQNEAQ (reference sequence). CDR3 DNA: TGTGCCAGCAGCACTGGGGGTGACCGGGGGACTGAAGCTTTCTTT. Protein product: CASSTGGDRGTEAFF.

This chain links TRBV30 with TRBJ1-2; TRBD1 matches at 12 bases. The germline CDR1 and CDR2 sequences are GTSNPN and SVGIG (reference sequence). This CDR3 is 15 amino acids long. The V and J ends lost 1 base and 2 bases, in that order; junction bases with no gene match: 2. This CDR3 reads CAWSGGTGGNYGYTF. CDR3 in DNA: TGTGCCTGGAGTGGCGGGACAGGGGGCAACTATGGCTACACCTTC.

The chain has TRBV19 and TRBJ2-1, with 9 positions matching TRBD2. V was pared by 7 bases and J by 12 bases, with 16 bases of the junction left unmatched. This CDR3 has 15 residues. The germline gives CDR1 LNHDA, CDR2 SQIVND (reference sequence). The CDR3 nucleotides read TGTGCCAGTACCACCCCTGGTAGCGGGAGATCGAGGCAGTTCTTC. Protein: CASTTPGSGRSRQFF. Looking up the rest from reference TRBV19 and TRBJ2-1 gives the full variable domain: DGGITQSPKYLFRKEGQNVTLSCEQNLNHDAMYWYRQDPGQGLRLIYYSQIVNDFQKGDIAEGYSVSREKKESFPLTVTSAQKNPTAFYLCASTTPGSGRSRQFFGPGTRLTVL.

The V gene is TRBV10-3, the J gene TRBJ2-3; D possibly corresponds to TRBD1 (5 bases). V was shortened by 7 bases and J by 4 bases, with 6 bases between the two germline ends. In germline, CDR1 is ENHRY, CDR2 SYGVKD. The CDR3 is 11 amino acids. The CDR3 DNA follows: TGTGCCATCAAGGGGCCAGATACGCAGTATTTT. Translating it yields CAIKGPDTQYF.

The chain couples TRBV7-9 to TRBJ2-1; TRBD1 agrees at 8 bases. This CDR3 comprises 14 residues. Trimming removed 0 bases from V and 8 bases from J; junction bases left unmatched: 3. Germline-derived CDR1 and CDR2 are SEHNR and FQNEAQ (reference sequence). The CDR3 DNA reads as TGTGCCAGCAGCTTAGCACCACAGGGGGATGAGCAGTTCTTC. Protein product: CASSLAPQGDEQFF.

V is TRBV25-1 and J is TRBJ1-1; 7 bases match TRBD1. With 3 bases clipped from V and 5 bases from J, the junction kept 6 bases outside the gene matches. The CDR3 is 14 amino acids. Germline lookup yields CDR1 MGHDK and CDR2 SYGVNS. The DNA of the CDR3 is TGTGCCAGCAGTGAGTACAGGGGTGGTACTGAAGCTTTCTTT. Translated: CASSEYRGGTEAFF.

The chain joins TRBV19 to TRBJ1-5; D is undetermined. Trimming took 7 bases from V and 0 from J, leaving 19 bases between them. Germline V gene lookup returns CDR1 LNHDA and CDR2 SQIVND (reference sequence). This CDR3 contains 17 residues. The CDR3 loop reads CASTSPRAPYSNQPQHF. CDR3 bases: TGTGCCAGTACTAGTCCGAGGGCACCCTATAGCAATCAGCCCCAGCATTTT.